This TCR beta chain was captured by sequencing in a study of T cell responses to AZD1222 COVID-19 vaccine. Trimming removed 5 bases from V and 2 bases from J, with 11 bases in between. The V gene's germline CDR1 is KGHSH and CDR2 LQKENI. The CDR3 is 14 amino acids. Overall study results and limits: Among the donors, most were white British and more were female, and clonal diversity was possibly underestimated.

As concerns this clone: Antigen: not known.

Libraries were prepared by immunoSEQ multiplex PCR; TCRdb keeps only in-frame clonotypes and omits some of them. This table has more than 95,000 clones, more than 75% appearing once. This rearrangement joins TRBV18 to TRBJ2-3; D possibly corresponds to TRBD1 (6 bases). Sample: peripheral blood, taken on day 0 of AZD1222 vaccination. The receptor was isolated from an adult in good health. CDR3 DNA: TGTGCCAGCTCATCGCAGGGGTCCACAGATACGCAGTATTTT. This translates into CASSSQGSTDTQYF.